The 18 T cell receptor beta chains listed next were all sequenced from one sample in a study of OX40 agonist ivuxolimab in advanced cancers. Sequenced by immunoSEQ multiplex PCR; TCRdb stores in-frame clones only, minus some. The sample holds 40,000 to 50,000 clones; roughly 84% are singletons and the top ten take 15%. The specimen comprised CD4+ or CD8+ T cells sorted from blood, sampled in a trial of the OX40 agonist ivuxolimab. All receptors come from an adult with an advanced solid tumor such as melanoma, head and neck, liver or kidney cancer.

This rearrangement joins TRBV30 to TRBJ1-2, with a weak D call TRBD1 (5 bases). Per the germline V gene, CDR1 is GTSNPN and CDR2 is SVGIG (reference sequence). CDR3 size: 14 residues. V lost 0 bases to trimming and J lost 2 bases, with 10 bases between them. The CDR3 bases are TGTGCCTGGAGTGTACCCGGGGGGAACTATGGCTACACCTTC. This encodes CAWSVPGGNYGYTF.

The V call is TRBV19, the J call TRBJ2-7; 9 positions match TRBD2. The CDR3 is made up of 14 amino acids. In germline, CDR1 is LNHDA, CDR2 SQIVND (reference sequence). J gave up 3 bases and V 5 bases, and 5 bases lay outside the gene matches. The CDR3 here is CASSLVAGVYEQYF. The DNA for the CDR3 is TGTGCCAGTAGTCTTGTAGCGGGAGTCTACGAGCAGTACTTC.

J is TRBJ2-2 and V is TRBV29-1, with D tentatively TRBD2 (6 bases). The germline V and J ends were trimmed by 6 bases and 4 bases, with 18 bases remaining between them. The CDR3 contains 15 residues. The V gene's germline CDR1 is SQVTM and CDR2 ANQGSEA. The CDR3 region has the DNA TGCAGCGTCCCTACCTCGGGCGGGATCACCGGGGAGCTGTTTTTT. This codes for CSVPTSGGITGELFF.

V gene TRBV4-1 combines with J gene TRBJ2-1; 7 bases align to TRBD2. Per the germline V gene, CDR1 is MGHRA and CDR2 is YSYEKL. The CDR3 loop spans 16 amino acids. V was clipped by 0 bases and J by 6 bases; unmatched bases: 8. For the CDR3, the DNA is TGCGCCAGCAGCCAAGATGGGAGCGGGGCGGGCAATGAGCAGTTCTTC. Its protein is CASSQDGSGAGNEQFF.

The rearrangement uses TRBV6-1 and TRBJ1-2, with D possibly TRBD1 on 5 matching bases. The CDR3 totals 12 residues. Germline V CDR1 and CDR2: MNHNS, SASEGT. V was trimmed by 6 bases and J by 3 bases, leaving 8 bases between them. The CDR3 DNA follows: TGTGCCAGCAGGGGGGGTCACTATGGCTACACCTTC. This codes for CASRGGHYGYTF.

The chain has TRBV28 and TRBJ2-1; possible D gene TRBD2, 6 bases. CDR1 and CDR2 (germline): MDHEN, SYDVKM. The CDR3 totals 14 residues. Trimming stripped 6 bases from V and 4 bases from J, with 13 bases between. CDR3: CASRNSGGYNEQFF. The CDR3 DNA is TGTGCCAGCAGGAATTCCGGGGGTTACAATGAGCAGTTCTTC. The full variable domain, its missing parts supplied by reference TRBV28 and TRBJ2-1, is DVKVTQSSRYLVKRTGEKVFLECVQDMDHENMFWYRQDPGLGLRLIYFSYDVKMKEKGDIPEGYSVSREKKERFSLILESASTNQTSMYLCASRNSGGYNEQFFGPGTRLTVL.

The chain carries TRBV5-6 and TRBJ1-4; 7 bases are shared with TRBD1. This CDR3 is 13 amino acids long. V dropped 4 bases and J dropped 7; count of bases not matched to a gene: 4. Germline V gives CDR1 SGHDT, CDR2 YYEEEE. The CDR3 protein is CASSGTGVEKLFF. CDR3 nucleotides: TGTGCCAGCAGCGGTACAGGGGTTGAAAAACTGTTTTTT.

The V gene is TRBV10-2, the J gene TRBJ2-3, with D unclear. The V and J ends lost 0 bases and 0 bases respectively, with 16 bases between them. Germline values: CDR1 WSHSY, CDR2 SAAADI. The CDR3 spans 18 residues. The CDR3: CASSESIFTAPSTDTQYF. CDR3 DNA sequence: TGCGCCAGCAGTGAGTCGATCTTTACAGCCCCTAGCACAGATACGCAGTATTTT.

This chain uses TRBV13 with TRBJ2-1, with no clear D. Germline CDR1 PRHDT, CDR2 FYEKMQ (reference sequence). The CDR3 sequence is 12 residues long. Trimming removed 5 bases from V and 5 bases from J, with 7 bases in between. CDR3 DNA sequence: TGTGCCAGCAGCATGGATGACAATGAGCAGTTCTTC. Translated, it gives CASSMDDNEQFF.

The chain recombines TRBV11-3 with TRBJ2-3; no reliable D call. There are 12 residues in the CDR3. V lost 6 bases to trimming and J lost 5 bases, with 9 bases between them. The germline V gene has CDR1 SGHNT and CDR2 YENEEA. Here the CDR3 DNA reads TGTGCCAGCAGTTCCATGATAGATACGCAGTATTTT. Its protein is CASSSMIDTQYF.

The rearrangement links TRBV28 to TRBJ2-3, with D possibly being TRBD1 (7 bases). Germline V gene data show CDR1 as MDHEN and CDR2 as SYDVKM. V lost 6 bases, J lost 6 bases, and 19 bases lay in between. This CDR3 is built from 15 residues. The CDR3 DNA follows: TGTGCCAGCAGAGGGGGGACAGCGGTAGACGATACGCAGTATTTT. Amino acids: CASRGGTAVDDTQYF.

The chain has TRBV10-3 and TRBJ1-1, with D possibly matching TRBD1 (5 bases). The ends were cut back, 0 bases at V and 4 bases at J, with 12 bases in the middle. CDR3 length equals 15 residues. Germline CDR1 ENHRY, CDR2 SYGVKD. The CDR3 spells CAISESGGLATEAFF. The CDR3, as DNA: TGTGCCATCAGTGAGTCCGGGGGGTTGGCCACTGAAGCTTTCTTT.

The gene calls are TRBV18 and TRBJ2-2, with a possible D match to TRBD2 (6 bases). In germline, CDR1 is KGHSH, CDR2 LQKENI. V shed 0 bases and J shed 5 bases, with 7 bases lying between them. CDR3 length: 14 amino acids. As DNA, the CDR3 is TGTGCCAGCTCACCACCGGAGGGGACCGGGGAGCTGTTTTTT. Translation gives CASSPPEGTGELFF.

The chain combines TRBV27 with TRBJ2-7; D is perhaps TRBD1 (5 bases). The CDR3 spans 13 residues. Trimming took 2 bases from V and 7 from J, leaving 12 bases between them. Germline V gene lookup returns CDR1 MNHEY and CDR2 SMNVEV (reference sequence). CDR3 loop: CASSLVQGEEQYF. CDR3 nucleotide sequence: TGTGCCAGCAGTTTAGTGCAGGGCGAAGAGCAGTACTTC.

This clone was detected only once. The chain joins TRBV2 to TRBJ2-2, with D unresolved. Germline V CDR1 and CDR2: SNHLY, FYNNEI. This CDR3 region has 13 residues. The ends were cut back, 6 bases at V and 5 bases at J, with 10 bases in the middle. CDR3 in amino acids: CASRTLVTGELFF. The CDR3 DNA reads TGTGCCAGCAGGACGTTAGTTACCGGGGAGCTGTTTTTT.

The rearrangement joins TRBV2 to TRBJ1-5, with D perhaps matching TRBD1 (6 bases). The CDR3 has 15 residues. Germline assignment: CDR1 SNHLY and CDR2 FYNNEI. V lost 5 bases and J lost 0, with 11 bases in between. In DNA, the CDR3 is TGTGCCAGCAGTTCGACAGGCTATAGCAATCAGCCCCAGCATTTT. It translates to CASSSTGYSNQPQHF.

CDR3 amino acids: CASWPDSLNTGELFF. The CDR3 DNA reads as TGTGCCAGCTGGCCCGACAGCTTGAACACCGGGGAGCTGTTTTTT. This rearrangement joins TRBV7-8 to TRBJ2-2; D is perhaps TRBD1 (5 bases). The V gene lost 8 bases and the J gene lost 1 base, with 14 bases spanning the gap. The CDR3 loop spans 15 amino acids. Germline values: CDR1 SGHVS, CDR2 FQNEAQ. Full variable domain (outside the CDR3, taken from reference TRBV7-8 and TRBJ2-2): GAGVSQSPRYKVAKRGQDVALRCDPISGHVSLFWYQQALGQGPEFLTYFQNEAQLDKSGLPSDRFFAERPEGSVSTLKIQRTQQEDSAVYLCASWPDSLNTGELFFGEGSRLTVL.

The chain employs TRBV5-4 and TRBJ2-7; 11 nucleotides agree with TRBD2. The CDR3 consists of 15 residues. In germline, CDR1 is SGHNT, CDR2 YYREEE (reference sequence). V shed 4 bases and J 2 bases; nucleotides not matched to a gene: 5. The CDR3 nucleotides are TGTGCCAGCAGCGGAGGGACTAGCGGAGCCTACGAGCAGTACTTC. This codes for CASSGGTSGAYEQYF.